These T cell receptor beta chains were read from a single sample in a study of cytomegalovirus exposure and HLA in healthy donors. The table came from immunoSEQ multiplex PCR; TCRdb's copy has only in-frame clones and leaves some out. The table lists about 120,000 clones, around 80% of them singletons, with under 15% in the top ten. Sequencing was done on a sample of PBMCs. Every receptor here comes from a man aged 30-40 years in good health and CMV-seropositive. CDR3s include the opening cysteine and the closing phenylalanine or tryptophan. A D gene is named only where the DNA matches it firmly. Expanded clones get a size class; other rows say once, few or many, or leave the size out.

j_gene | v_gene | d_gene | abundance | CDR3nt | CDR3aa
TRBJ2-7 | TRBV7-2 | - | - | TGTGCCAGCAGCCGAGAAGTGAGCTCCTACGAGCAGTACTTC | CASSREVSSYEQYF
TRBJ2-2 | TRBV19 | - | - | TGTGCCAGTAGTCCCGGACAGTCCGGGGAGCTGTTTTTT | CASSPGQSGELFF
TRBJ2-7 | TRBV13 | - | - | TGTGCCAGCAGCGGGCAATCCTACGAGCAGTACTTC | CASSGQSYEQYF
TRBJ2-7 | TRBV19 | TRBD2 | few | TGTGCCAGTAGTTCCCCAGGGGAGCGGGGGTCGGACGAGCAGTACTTC | CASSSPGERGSDEQYF
TRBJ1-4 | TRBV7-2 | TRBD1 | once | TGTGCCAGCAGCCCCGGGACAGGGGGCCGGTATGAAAAACTGTTTTTT | CASSPGTGGRYEKLFF
TRBJ1-1 | TRBV6-5 | - | - | TGTGCCAGCAGTTACTTGGGACAGAACACTGAAGCTTTCTTT | CASSYLGQNTEAFF
TRBJ2-3 | TRBV14 | - | - | TGTGCCAGCAGCCAAGATATAGCTTCCGGAGCGCAGTATTTT | CASSQDIASGAQYF
TRBJ1-2 | TRBV6-1 | TRBD1 | - | TGTGCCAGCAGTCTCGACAGGGCGTCTGGCTACACCTTC | CASSLDRASGYTF
TRBJ2-3 | TRBV13 | TRBD2 | - | TGTGCCAGCAGCTTAGGCCCTAGCGGGGGGGCGGATACGCAGTATTTT | CASSLGPSGGADTQYF
TRBJ2-2 | TRBV7-6 | - | few | TGTGCCAGCAGCTTAAGCCGGGGGAACACCGGGGAGCTGTTTTTT | CASSLSRGNTGELFF
TRBJ2-1 | TRBV27 | TRBD1 | - | TGTGCCAGCAGTAACCCCGGGGACAGCTCCCCCTACAATGAGCAGTTCTTC | CASSNPGDSSPYNEQFF
TRBJ1-3 | TRBV6-5 | - | - | TGTGCCAGCAGTTACAGGAGCTCTGGAAACACCATATATTTT | CASSYRSSGNTIYF
TRBJ1-1 | TRBV9 | - | - | TGTGCCAGCAGCCCACCCGGGGGTAACACTGAAGCTTTCTTT | CASSPPGGNTEAFF
TRBJ2-2 | TRBV7-2 | - | - | TGTGCCAGCAGCTTAGGCCTAGCTTCCGGGGAGCTGTTTTTT | CASSLGLASGELFF
TRBJ2-7 | TRBV2 | TRBD2 | - | TGTGCCAGCAGTGAAGGTAGCGGGGGTTGGTACGAGCAGTACTTC | CASSEGSGGWYEQYF
TRBJ1-2 | TRBV11-3 | TRBD1 | - | TGTGCCAGCAGCTCCTCCGGGACAGGGCTAAGGACCTTC | CASSSSGTGLRTF
TRBJ1-1 | TRBV13 | - | - | TGTGCCAGCAGCCTCCGAGGGGCAGGGGACACTGAAGCTTTCTTT | CASSLRGAGDTEAFF
TRBJ1-3 | TRBV6-5 | TRBD1 | - | TGTGCCAGCAGTTACTCTTACAGGGGGCTAGGAAACACCATATATTTT | CASSYSYRGLGNTIYF
TRBJ1-4 | TRBV10-2 | - | - | TGCGCCAGCAGTTCCGGTTGGGGGGGTGAAAAACTGTTTTTT | CASSSGWGGEKLFF
TRBJ2-1 | TRBV9 | TRBD2 | few | TGTGCCAGCAGCGTAGACGGGGGGGCGGGAAATGAGCAGTTCTTC | CASSVDGGAGNEQFF
TRBJ1-4 | TRBV6-7 | TRBD1 | - | TGTGCCAGCTGGGACAGCGCTGCAACTAATGAAAAACTGTTTTTT | CASWDSAATNEKLFF
TRBJ2-7 | TRBV30 | - | - | TGTGCCTGGAGTGTCGGCGGCGCTGGGTGGGAGCAGTACTTC | CAWSVGGAGWEQYF
TRBJ1-3 | TRBV10-3 | - | - | TGTGCCATCAGTGTCGGGAGAAACACCATATATTTT | CAISVGRNTIYF
TRBJ2-1 | TRBV28 | - | - | TGTGCCAGCAGTTATGAGACGGGGAGCTCCTACAATGAGCAGTTCTTC | CASSYETGSSYNEQFF
TRBJ2-7 | TRBV5-4 | TRBD2 | - | TGTGCCAGCAGCCCCGGGACTAGCGGGACCTACGAGCAGTACTTC | CASSPGTSGTYEQYF
TRBJ2-3 | TRBV4-2 | - | few | TGTGCCAGCAGCCTTATGAGCGGAGAACACACAGATACGCAGTATTTT | CASSLMSGEHTDTQYF
TRBJ2-7 | TRBV28 | TRBD1 | - | TGTGCCAGCAAGGGACAGTTCTACGAGCAGTACTTC | CASKGQFYEQYF
TRBJ2-3 | TRBV5-6 | TRBD2 | few | TGTGCCAGCAGCTTGCCGAGCGGGGGGTGGACAGATACGCAGTATTTT | CASSLPSGGWTDTQYF
TRBJ2-2 | TRBV6-5 | TRBD1 | few | TGTGCCAGCAGGACAGGGCACACCGGGGAGCTGTTTTTT | CASRTGHTGELFF
TRBJ1-6 | TRBV18 | - | few | TGTGCCAGCTCACCACCGAACAGCACTCCCCATAATTCACCCCTCCACTTT | CASSPPNSTPHNSPLHF
TRBJ2-7 | TRBV9 | TRBD1 | - | TGTGCCAGCAGCGCGAGGACAGGGGAATGGTACGAGCAGTACTTC | CASSARTGEWYEQYF
TRBJ2-3 | TRBV19 | TRBD2 | - | TGTGCCAGTAGCCGCAAGGGACTAGCGGGGTACACAGATACGCAGTATTTT | CASSRKGLAGYTDTQYF
TRBJ2-3 | TRBV5-6 | TRBD1 | - | TGTGCCAGCAGCCCCGGGGACAGGGTCCCCACCTTGACCACAGATACGCAGTATTTT | CASSPGDRVPTLTTDTQYF
TRBJ1-5 | TRBV2 | - | - | TGTGCCGTCCGGGACAAAATTACTCAGCCCCAGCATTTT | CAVRDKITQPQHF
TRBJ2-1 | TRBV9 | TRBD2 | - | TGTGCCAGCAGCCAAAGCAGCGGGGGGGGCTTTGAGCAGTTCTTC | CASSQSSGGGFEQFF
TRBJ1-3 | TRBV21-1 | - | - | TGTGCCAGCAGTCCTCAAAGGGCCACAGGGGCAACTGGAAACACCATATATTTT | CASSPQRATGATGNTIYF
TRBJ1-1 | TRBV11-3 | - | - | TGTGCCAGCAGCATCACAGGGAGCACTGAAGCTTTCTTT | CASSITGSTEAFF
TRBJ2-1 | TRBV9 | - | - | TGTGCCAGCAGCCCGTGGAAGACCTCTAGCTCCTACAATGAGCAGTTCTTC | CASSPWKTSSSYNEQFF
TRBJ2-6 | TRBV27 | TRBD1 | - | TGTGTCAGCAGGCGGGACAGGGGATCCGGGGCCAACGTCCTGACTTTC | CVSRRDRGSGANVLTF
TRBJ1-6 | TRBV7-2 | - | - | TGTGCCAGCAGCTGGGGACACAGTAATTCACCCCTCCACTTT | CASSWGHSNSPLHF
TRBJ1-5 | TRBV7-2 | - | - | TGTGCCAGCAGCTTAGCACTGAATAGCAATCAGCCCCAGCATTTT | CASSLALNSNQPQHF
TRBJ2-2 | TRBV6-5 | TRBD1 | - | TGTGCCAGTGGACAGGGCTCCATCAACACCGGGGAGCTGTTTTTT | CASGQGSINTGELFF
TRBJ2-7 | TRBV28 | - | few | TGTGCCAGCAGTAATCCCCCTCCCTACGAGCAGTACTTC | CASSNPPPYEQYF
TRBJ1-6 | TRBV9 | TRBD1 | few | TGTGCCAGCAGCTCTGGGACAGGGGCTTTTTCACCCCTCCACTTT | CASSSGTGAFSPLHF
TRBJ1-1 | TRBV5-1 | TRBD1 | - | TGCGCCAGCATCCCTTACCCAGGGGGCGTCGAAGCTTTCTTT | CASIPYPGGVEAFF
TRBJ2-5 | TRBV5-1 | TRBD1 | - | TGCGCCAGCAGCCTACCCCGGGACAGGGGGTTTACGGCCCAGTACTTC | CASSLPRDRGFTAQYF
TRBJ1-1 | TRBV28 | TRBD1 | - | TGTGCCAGCAGTTCACAACTCAGGGGGACTGAAGCTTTCTTT | CASSSQLRGTEAFF
TRBJ2-7 | TRBV4-3 | TRBD1 | - | TGCGCCAGCAGCCAAGATCCCGGGACAGCATACGAGCAGTACTTC | CASSQDPGTAYEQYF
TRBJ2-5 | TRBV4-3 | TRBD2 | - | TGCGCCAGCAGCCAAGAGTTGTCTAGCGGGGGGCAAGAGACCCAGTACTTC | CASSQELSSGGQETQYF
TRBJ1-1 | TRBV7-9 | - | - | TGTGCCAGCAGCTTGAACAGGAACACTGAAGCTTTCTTT | CASSLNRNTEAFF